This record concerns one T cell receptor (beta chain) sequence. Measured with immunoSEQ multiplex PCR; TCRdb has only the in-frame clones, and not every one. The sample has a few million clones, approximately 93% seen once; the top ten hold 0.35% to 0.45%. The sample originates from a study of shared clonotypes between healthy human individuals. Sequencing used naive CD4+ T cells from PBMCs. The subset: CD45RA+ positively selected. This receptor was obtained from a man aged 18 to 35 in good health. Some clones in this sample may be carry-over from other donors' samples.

The CDR3 nucleotides read TGTGCCAGCATCGAGGCGGGAACAGGCCCAGGAGAGCAGTTCTTC. This encodes CASIEAGTGPGEQFF. The chain carries TRBV6-5 and TRBJ2-1; D is possibly TRBD2 (6 bases). The V gene lost 7 bases and the J gene lost 10 bases, with 23 bases spanning the gap. CDR1 is MNHEY, CDR2 SVGAGI, per germline. CDR3 length equals 15 residues.